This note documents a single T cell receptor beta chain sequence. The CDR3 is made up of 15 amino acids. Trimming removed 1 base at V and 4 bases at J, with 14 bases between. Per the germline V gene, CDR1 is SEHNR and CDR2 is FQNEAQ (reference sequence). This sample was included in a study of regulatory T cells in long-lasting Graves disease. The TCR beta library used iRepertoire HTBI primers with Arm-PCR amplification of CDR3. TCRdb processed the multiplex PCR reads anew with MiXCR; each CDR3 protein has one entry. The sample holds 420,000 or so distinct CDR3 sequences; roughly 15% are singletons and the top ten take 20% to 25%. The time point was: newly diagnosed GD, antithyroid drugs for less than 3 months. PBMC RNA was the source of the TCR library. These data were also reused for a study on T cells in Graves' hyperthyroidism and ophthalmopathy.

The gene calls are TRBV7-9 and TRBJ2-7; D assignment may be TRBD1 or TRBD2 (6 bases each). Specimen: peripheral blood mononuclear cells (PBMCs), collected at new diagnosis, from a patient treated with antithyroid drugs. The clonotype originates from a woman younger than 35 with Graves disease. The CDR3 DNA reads TGTGCCAGCAGCTTAGTTTGGGGGGCACAGTACGAGCAGTACTTC. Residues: CASSLVWGAQYEQYF.